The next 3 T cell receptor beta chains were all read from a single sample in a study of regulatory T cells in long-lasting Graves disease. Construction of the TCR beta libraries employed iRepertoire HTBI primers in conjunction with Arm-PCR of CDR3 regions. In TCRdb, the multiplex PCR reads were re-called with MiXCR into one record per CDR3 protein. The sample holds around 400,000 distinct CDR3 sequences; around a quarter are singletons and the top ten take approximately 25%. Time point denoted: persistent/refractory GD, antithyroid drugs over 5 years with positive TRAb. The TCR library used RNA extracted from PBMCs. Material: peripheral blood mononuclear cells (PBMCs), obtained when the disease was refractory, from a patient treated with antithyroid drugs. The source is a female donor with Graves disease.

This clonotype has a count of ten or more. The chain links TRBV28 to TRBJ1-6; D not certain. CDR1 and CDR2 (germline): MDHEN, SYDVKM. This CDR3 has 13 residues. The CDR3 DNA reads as TGTGGCGCAACCAGCTCCTATAATTCACCCCTCCACTTT. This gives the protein CGATSSYNSPLHF.

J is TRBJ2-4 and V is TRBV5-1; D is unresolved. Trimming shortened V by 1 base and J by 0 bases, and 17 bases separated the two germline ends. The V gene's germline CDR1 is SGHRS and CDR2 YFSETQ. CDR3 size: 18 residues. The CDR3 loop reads CASSLRVIWFLAKNIQYF. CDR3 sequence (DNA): TGCGCCAGCAGCTTGAGGGTTATCTGGTTCTTAGCCAAAAACATTCAGTACTTC.

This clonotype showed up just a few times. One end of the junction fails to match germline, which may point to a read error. The CDR3: CASSSDGGYNQPQHF. The CDR3 DNA is TGTGCCAGTAGTTCGGACGGGGGGTACAATCAGCCCCAGCATTTT. The genes are TRBV28 and TRBJ1-5; TRBD1 might be the D (5 bases). The CDR3 runs 15 residues. Looked up from germline, CDR1 is MDHEN and CDR2 is SYDVKM.